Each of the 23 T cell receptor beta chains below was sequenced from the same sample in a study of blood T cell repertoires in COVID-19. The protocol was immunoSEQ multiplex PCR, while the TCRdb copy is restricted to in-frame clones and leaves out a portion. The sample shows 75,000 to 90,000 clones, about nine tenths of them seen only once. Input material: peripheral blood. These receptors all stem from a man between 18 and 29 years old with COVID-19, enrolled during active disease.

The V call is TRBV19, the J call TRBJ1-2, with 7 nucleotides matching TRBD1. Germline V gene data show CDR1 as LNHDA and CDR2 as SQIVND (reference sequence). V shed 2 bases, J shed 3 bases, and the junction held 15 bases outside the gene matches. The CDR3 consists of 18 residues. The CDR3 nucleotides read TGTGCCAGTAGTATAAGGAACAGGGGAATGGTACTGGACTATGGCTACACCTTC. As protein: CASSIRNRGMVLDYGYTF.

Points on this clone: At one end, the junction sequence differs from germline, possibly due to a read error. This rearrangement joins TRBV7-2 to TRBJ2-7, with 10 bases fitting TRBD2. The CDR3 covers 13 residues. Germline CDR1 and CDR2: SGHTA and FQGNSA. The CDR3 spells CASSLEESGRGNF. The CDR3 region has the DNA TGTGCCAGCAGCTTAGAGGAGAGCGGGAGGGGAAACTTC.

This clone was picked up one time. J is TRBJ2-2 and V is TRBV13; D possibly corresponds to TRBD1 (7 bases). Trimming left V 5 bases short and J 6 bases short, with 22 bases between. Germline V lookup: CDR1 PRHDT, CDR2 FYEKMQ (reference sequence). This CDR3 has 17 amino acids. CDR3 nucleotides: TGTGCCAGCAGCCCTGGCGGGGAAGGGGGCAGCCCCGGGGAGCTGTTTTTT. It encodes CASSPGGEGGSPGELFF.

Here the CDR3 DNA reads TGTGCCAGTAGTTCGTTGGCAGGGGGAAATCAGCCCCAGCATTTT. Its translation is CASSSLAGGNQPQHF. The chain links TRBV19 to TRBJ1-5, with 7 nucleotides matching TRBD1. Germline values: CDR1 LNHDA, CDR2 SQIVND (reference sequence). The CDR3 covers 15 residues. Germline trimming cut 5 bases from V and 4 bases from J; bases unmatched to any gene: 8.

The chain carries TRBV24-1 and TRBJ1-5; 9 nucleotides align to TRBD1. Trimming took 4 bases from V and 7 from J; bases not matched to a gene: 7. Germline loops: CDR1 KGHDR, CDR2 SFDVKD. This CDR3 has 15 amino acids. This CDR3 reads CATSDSGTGRQPQHF. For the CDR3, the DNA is TGTGCCACCAGTGACTCCGGGACAGGGAGACAGCCCCAGCATTTT.

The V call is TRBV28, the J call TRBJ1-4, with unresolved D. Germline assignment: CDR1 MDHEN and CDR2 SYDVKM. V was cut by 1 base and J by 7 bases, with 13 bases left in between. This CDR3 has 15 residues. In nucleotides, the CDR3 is TGTGCCAGCAGTTTATATGGCAGGCGGGCTGAAAAACTGTTTTTT. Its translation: CASSLYGRRAEKLFF.

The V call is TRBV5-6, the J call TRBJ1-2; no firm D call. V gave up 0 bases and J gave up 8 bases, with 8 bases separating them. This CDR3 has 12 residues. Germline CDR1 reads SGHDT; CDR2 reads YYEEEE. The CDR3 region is CASSLGELGYTF. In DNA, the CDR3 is TGTGCCAGCAGCTTGGGGGAGCTAGGCTACACCTTC.

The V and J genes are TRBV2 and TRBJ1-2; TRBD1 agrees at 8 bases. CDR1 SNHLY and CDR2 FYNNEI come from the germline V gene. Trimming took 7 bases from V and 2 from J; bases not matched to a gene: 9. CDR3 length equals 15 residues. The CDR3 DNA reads TGTGCCAGCACCAGCCGGACAGGGCGGAACTATGGCTACACCTTC. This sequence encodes CASTSRTGRNYGYTF.

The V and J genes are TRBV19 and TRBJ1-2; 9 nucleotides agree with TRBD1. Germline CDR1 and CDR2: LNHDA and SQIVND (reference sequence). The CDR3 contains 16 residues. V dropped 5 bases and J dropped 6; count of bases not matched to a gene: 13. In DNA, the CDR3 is TGTGCCAGTAGTTTGCCGGACAGGGGCCGTGCTGATGGCTACACCTTC. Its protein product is CASSLPDRGRADGYTF. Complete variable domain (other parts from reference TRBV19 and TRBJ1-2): DGGITQSPKYLFRKEGQNVTLSCEQNLNHDAMYWYRQDPGQGLRLIYYSQIVNDFQKGDIAEGYSVSREKKESFPLTVTSAQKNPTAFYLCASSLPDRGRADGYTFGSGTRLTVV.

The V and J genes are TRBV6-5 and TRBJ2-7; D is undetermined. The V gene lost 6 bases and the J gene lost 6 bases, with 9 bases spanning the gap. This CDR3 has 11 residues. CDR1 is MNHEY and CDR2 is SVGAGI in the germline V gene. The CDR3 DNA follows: TGTGCCAGCAGGGTCCGAGGCGAGCAGTACTTC. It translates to CASRVRGEQYF.

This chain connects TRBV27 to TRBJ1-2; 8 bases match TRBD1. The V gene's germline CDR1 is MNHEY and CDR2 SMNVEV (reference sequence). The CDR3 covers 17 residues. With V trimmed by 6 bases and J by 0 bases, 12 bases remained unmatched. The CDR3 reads CASSPSGTGPANYGYTF. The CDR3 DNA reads TGTGCCAGCAGCCCGTCGGGGACAGGACCTGCTAACTATGGCTACACCTTC.

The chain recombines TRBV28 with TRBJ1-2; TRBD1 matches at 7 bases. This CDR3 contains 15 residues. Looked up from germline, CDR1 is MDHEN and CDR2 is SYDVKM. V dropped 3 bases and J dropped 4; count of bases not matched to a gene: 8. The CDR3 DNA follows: TGTGCCAGCAGTTTCAGGGAAACAGGGGTCTATGGCTACACCTTC. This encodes CASSFRETGVYGYTF.

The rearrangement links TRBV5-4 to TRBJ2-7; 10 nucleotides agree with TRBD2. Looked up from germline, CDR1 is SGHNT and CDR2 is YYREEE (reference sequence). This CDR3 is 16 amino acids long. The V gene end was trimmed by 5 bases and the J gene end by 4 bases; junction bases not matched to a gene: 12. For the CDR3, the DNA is TGTGCCAGCAGTCCGAGGGTGTCTAGCGGGAGATACGAGCAGTACTTC. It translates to CASSPRVSSGRYEQYF.

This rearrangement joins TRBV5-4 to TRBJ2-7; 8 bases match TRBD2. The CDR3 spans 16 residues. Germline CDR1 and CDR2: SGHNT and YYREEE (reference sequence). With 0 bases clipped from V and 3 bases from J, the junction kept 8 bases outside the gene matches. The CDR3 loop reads CASSLARSGRSYEQYF. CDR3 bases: TGTGCCAGCAGCTTGGCCAGGAGCGGGAGAAGCTACGAGCAGTACTTC.

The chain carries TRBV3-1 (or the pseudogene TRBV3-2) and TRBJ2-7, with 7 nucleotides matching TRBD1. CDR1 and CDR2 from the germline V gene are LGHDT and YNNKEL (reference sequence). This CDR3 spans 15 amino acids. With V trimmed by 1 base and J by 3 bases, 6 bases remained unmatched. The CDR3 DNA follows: TGTGCCAGCAGCCAAGGTGACAGGGTAGGCTACGAGCAGTACTTC. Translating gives CASSQGDRVGYEQYF.

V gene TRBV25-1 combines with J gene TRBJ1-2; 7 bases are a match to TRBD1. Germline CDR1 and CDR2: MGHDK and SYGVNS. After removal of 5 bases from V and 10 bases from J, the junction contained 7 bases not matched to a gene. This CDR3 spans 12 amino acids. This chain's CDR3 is CASSQQGISYTF. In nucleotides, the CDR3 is TGTGCCAGCAGTCAACAGGGGATTTCCTACACCTTC.

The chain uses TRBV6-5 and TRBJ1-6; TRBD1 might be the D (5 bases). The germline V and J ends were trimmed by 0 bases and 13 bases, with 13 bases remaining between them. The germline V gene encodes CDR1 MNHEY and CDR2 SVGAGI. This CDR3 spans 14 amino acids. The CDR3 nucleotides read TGTGCCAGCAGTTACTCGAGGTTAGGGACTCCCCTCCACTTT. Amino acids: CASSYSRLGTPLHF.

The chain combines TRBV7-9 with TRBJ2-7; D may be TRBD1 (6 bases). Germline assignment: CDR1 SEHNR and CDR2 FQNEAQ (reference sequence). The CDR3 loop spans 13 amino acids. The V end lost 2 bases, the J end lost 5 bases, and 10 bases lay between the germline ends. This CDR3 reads CASSLYTGNEQYF. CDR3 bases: TGTGCCAGCAGCTTATATACAGGGAACGAGCAGTACTTC.

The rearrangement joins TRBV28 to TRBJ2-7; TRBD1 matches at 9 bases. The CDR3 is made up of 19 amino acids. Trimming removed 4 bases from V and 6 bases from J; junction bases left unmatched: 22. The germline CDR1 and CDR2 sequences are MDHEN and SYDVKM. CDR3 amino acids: CASSSGLLTGGATPGEQYF. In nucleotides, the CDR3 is TGTGCCAGCAGTTCCGGACTGTTAACAGGGGGCGCGACTCCGGGCGAGCAGTACTTC.

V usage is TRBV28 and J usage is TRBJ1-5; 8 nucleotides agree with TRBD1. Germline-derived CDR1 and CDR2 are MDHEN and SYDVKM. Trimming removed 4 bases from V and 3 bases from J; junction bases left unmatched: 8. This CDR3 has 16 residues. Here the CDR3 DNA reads TGTGCCAGCAGTTCTAGACGGACAGGGCACAATCAGCCCCAGCATTTT. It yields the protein CASSSRRTGHNQPQHF.

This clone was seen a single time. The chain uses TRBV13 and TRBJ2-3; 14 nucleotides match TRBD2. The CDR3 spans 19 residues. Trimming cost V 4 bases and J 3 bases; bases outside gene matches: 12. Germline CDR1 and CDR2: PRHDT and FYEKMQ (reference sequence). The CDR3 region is CASSSYATSGRVITDTQYF. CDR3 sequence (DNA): TGTGCCAGCAGCTCATACGCGACTAGCGGGAGGGTAATAACAGATACGCAGTATTTT.

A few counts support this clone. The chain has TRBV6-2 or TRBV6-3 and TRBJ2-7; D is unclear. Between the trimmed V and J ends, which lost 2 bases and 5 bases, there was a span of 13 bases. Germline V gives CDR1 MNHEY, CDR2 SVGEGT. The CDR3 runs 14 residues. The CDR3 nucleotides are TGTGCCAGCAGTTACAAGCAAGATCTGGACGAGCAGTACTTC. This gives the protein CASSYKQDLDEQYF.

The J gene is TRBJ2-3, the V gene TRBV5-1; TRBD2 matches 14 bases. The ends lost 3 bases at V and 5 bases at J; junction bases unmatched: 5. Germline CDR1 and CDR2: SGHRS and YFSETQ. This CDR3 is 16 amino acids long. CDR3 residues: CASSSGLAGVLDTQYF. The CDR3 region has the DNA TGCGCCAGCAGCTCGGGACTAGCGGGAGTTTTAGATACGCAGTATTTT.